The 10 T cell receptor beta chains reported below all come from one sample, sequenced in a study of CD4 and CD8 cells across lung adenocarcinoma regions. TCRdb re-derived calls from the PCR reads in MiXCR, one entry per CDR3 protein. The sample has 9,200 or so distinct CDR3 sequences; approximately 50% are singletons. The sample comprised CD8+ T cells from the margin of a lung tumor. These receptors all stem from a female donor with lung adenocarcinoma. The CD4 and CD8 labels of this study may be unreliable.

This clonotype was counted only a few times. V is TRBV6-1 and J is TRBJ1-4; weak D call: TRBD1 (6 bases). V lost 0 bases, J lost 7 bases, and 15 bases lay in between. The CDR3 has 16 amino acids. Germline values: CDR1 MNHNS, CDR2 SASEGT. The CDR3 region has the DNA TGTGCCAGCAGTGAAGCAAGGAAAGGGGGAAGTGAAAAACTGTTTTTT. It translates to CASSEARKGGSEKLFF.

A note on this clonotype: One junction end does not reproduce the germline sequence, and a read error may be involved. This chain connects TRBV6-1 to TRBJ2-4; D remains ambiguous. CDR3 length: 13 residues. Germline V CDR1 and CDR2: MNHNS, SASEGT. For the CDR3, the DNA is TGTGCCAGCACCTACCGGGCGGCAGATACGCAGTATTTC. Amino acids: CASTYRAADTQYF.

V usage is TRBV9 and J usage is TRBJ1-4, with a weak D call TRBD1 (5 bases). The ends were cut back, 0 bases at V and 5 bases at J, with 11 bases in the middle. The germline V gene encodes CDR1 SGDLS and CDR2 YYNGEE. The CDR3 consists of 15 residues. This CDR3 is CASSVGPGRNEKLFF. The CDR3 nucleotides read TGTGCCAGCAGCGTAGGGCCGGGGCGAAATGAAAAACTGTTTTTT. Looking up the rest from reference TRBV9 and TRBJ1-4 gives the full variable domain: DSGVTQTPKHLITATGQRVTLRCSPRSGDLSVYWYQQSLDQGLQFLIQYYNGEERAKGNILERFSAQQFPDLHSELNLSSLELGDSALYFCASSVGPGRNEKLFFGSGTQLSVL.

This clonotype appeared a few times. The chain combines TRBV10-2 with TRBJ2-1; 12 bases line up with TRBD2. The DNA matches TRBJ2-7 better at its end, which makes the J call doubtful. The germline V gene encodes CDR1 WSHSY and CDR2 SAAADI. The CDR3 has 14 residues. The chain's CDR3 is CASSGTSGIYEQYF. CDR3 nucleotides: TGCGCCAGCAGTGGGACTAGCGGGATCTACGAGCAGTACTTC.

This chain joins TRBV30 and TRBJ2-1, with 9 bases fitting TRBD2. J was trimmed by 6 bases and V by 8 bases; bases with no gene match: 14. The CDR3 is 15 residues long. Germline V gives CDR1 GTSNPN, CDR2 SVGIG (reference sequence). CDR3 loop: CALLVASGRSNEQFF. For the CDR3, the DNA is TGTGCCCTCCTGGTGGCCAGCGGGAGGAGCAATGAGCAGTTCTTC.

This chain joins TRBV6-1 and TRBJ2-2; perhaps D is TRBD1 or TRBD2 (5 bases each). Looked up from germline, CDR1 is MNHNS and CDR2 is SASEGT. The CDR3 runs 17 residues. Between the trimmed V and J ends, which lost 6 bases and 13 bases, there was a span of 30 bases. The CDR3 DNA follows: TGTGCCAGCAGCCCCTCCCCTTGGGGTTTGAGCACCGGGACGCTGTTTTTT. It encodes CASSPSPWGLSTGTLFF.

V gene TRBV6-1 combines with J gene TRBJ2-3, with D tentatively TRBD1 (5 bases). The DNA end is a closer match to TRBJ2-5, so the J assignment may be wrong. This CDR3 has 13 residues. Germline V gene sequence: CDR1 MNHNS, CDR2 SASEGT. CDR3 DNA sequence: TGTGCCAGCAGTGTAGACAGATGGGCCACCCAGTACTTC. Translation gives CASSVDRWATQYF.

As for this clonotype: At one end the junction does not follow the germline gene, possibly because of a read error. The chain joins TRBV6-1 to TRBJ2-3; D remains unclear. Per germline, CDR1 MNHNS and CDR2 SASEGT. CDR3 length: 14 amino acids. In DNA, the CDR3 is TGTGCCAGCATATGGTCTTCAGCCGCAAACACGCAGTATTTC. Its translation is CASIWSSAANTQYF.

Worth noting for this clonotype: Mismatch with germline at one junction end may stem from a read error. The CDR3 bases are TGTGCCAGCAGCTCAGGACTGAGTAGCACCGAGACGCTGTATTTT. Amino acids: CASSSGLSSTETLYF. The chain recombines TRBV7-2 with TRBJ2-2; perhaps TRBD2 as D (5 bases). Germline values: CDR1 SGHTA, CDR2 FQGNSA. The CDR3 runs to 15 residues.

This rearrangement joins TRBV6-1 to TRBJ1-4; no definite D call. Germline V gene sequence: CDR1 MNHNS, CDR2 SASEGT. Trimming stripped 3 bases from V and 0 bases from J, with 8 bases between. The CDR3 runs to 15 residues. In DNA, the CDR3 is TGTGCCAGCAGTGACAGGAGGTCAACTAATGAAAAACTGTTTTTT. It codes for CASSDRRSTNEKLFF.